Below are 27 T cell receptor beta chains sequenced from a single sample in a study of CD8+ T cells in alopecia areata. RNA was isolated and reverse transcribed to cDNA, the sequencing template. Sequenced by immunoSEQ multiplex PCR; TCRdb stores in-frame clones only, minus some. The table has 150,000 or so clones, around 87% seen once. The sample consisted of CD8+ T cells sorted from blood, taken at week 0. The receptors stem from a human donor with alopecia areata.

The chain links TRBV30 to TRBJ1-2; TRBD1 matches at 7 bases. J lost 2 bases, V lost 5 bases, and 5 bases had no gene match. Germline CDR1 and CDR2: GTSNPN and SVGIG (reference sequence). This CDR3 region has 13 residues. The CDR3 coding sequence is TGTGCCTGGGGACAGGTAGAAAACTATGGCTACACCTTC. It yields the protein CAWGQVENYGYTF.

This chain joins TRBV14 and TRBJ2-7; TRBD2 agrees at 12 bases. V dropped 4 bases and J dropped 7; count of bases not matched to a gene: 11. Germline CDR1 is SGHDN and CDR2 is FVKESK. The CDR3 totals 16 residues. The CDR3 DNA follows: TGTGCCAGCAGCCGACTAGCGGGAGACTTGTCGGGGGAGCAGTACTTC. Translation: CASSRLAGDLSGEQYF.

This clone appeared a few times. The chain recombines TRBV7-6 with TRBJ2-3, with a possible D match to TRBD2 (7 bases). The CDR3 is 14 amino acids. CDR1 SGHVS and CDR2 FNYEAQ come from the germline V gene. The V end lost 1 base, the J end lost 6 bases, and 11 bases lay between the germline ends. In nucleotides, the CDR3 is TGTGCCAGCAGCTTAGACGGGGGGCCGGATACGCAGTATTTT. It encodes CASSLDGGPDTQYF.

J is TRBJ2-2 and V is TRBV7-9; D tentatively reads TRBD1 or TRBD2 (5 bases each). The CDR3 extends over 18 amino acids. Germline lookup yields CDR1 SEHNR and CDR2 FQNEAQ (reference sequence). V shed 1 base and J shed 2 bases, with 17 bases lying between them. CDR3 sequence reads: CASSLGRAKGTNTGELFF. CDR3 coding DNA: TGTGCCAGCAGCTTAGGTCGAGCAAAGGGGACCAACACCGGGGAGCTGTTTTTT.

This clone was counted a single time. This rearrangement joins TRBV29-1 to TRBJ2-7; D unresolved. There are 15 residues in the CDR3. V was trimmed by 3 bases and J by 0 bases, leaving 15 bases between them. The germline CDR1 and CDR2 sequences are SQVTM and ANQGSEA. The CDR3 coding sequence is TGCAGCGTTGAGGGCGTGGGCCTCAGCTCCTACGAGCAGTACTTC. As protein: CSVEGVGLSSYEQYF.

The genes are TRBV27 and TRBJ1-4; tentatively, D is TRBD1 (6 bases). This CDR3 has 15 amino acids. Trimming stripped 5 bases from V and 5 bases from J, with 15 bases between. Looked up from germline, CDR1 is MNHEY and CDR2 is SMNVEV (reference sequence). CDR3 sequence (DNA): TGTGCCAGCAGTCCGTCACCGGGGGCGAATGAAAAACTGTTTTTT. This encodes CASSPSPGANEKLFF.

The chain has TRBV4-2 and TRBJ2-1, with D hard to call. Germline CDR1 reads LGHNA; CDR2 reads YNFKEQ. The germline V and J ends were trimmed by 0 bases and 6 bases, with 9 bases remaining between them. This CDR3 region has 14 residues. CDR3 coding DNA: TGTGCCAGCAGCCAAGAAGGGATCGGCAATGAGCAGTTCTTC. Residues: CASSQEGIGNEQFF.

A few counts support this clone. The rearrangement links TRBV7-9 to TRBJ2-7, with 7 bases fitting TRBD1. The CDR3 runs 16 residues. J was trimmed by 2 bases and V by 4 bases; bases with no gene match: 11. In germline, CDR1 is SEHNR, CDR2 FQNEAQ (reference sequence). DNA for the CDR3: TGTGCCAGCAGCTCGTCCACAGGGGAGTTGACCTACGAGCAGTACTTC. Protein: CASSSSTGELTYEQYF. Filled out from reference TRBV7-9 and TRBJ2-7, the complete variable domain reads DTGVSQNPRHKITKRGQNVTFRCDPISEHNRLYWYRQTLGQGPEFLTYFQNEAQLEKSRLLSDRFSAERPKGSFSTLEIQRTEQGDSAMYLCASSSSTGELTYEQYFGPGTRLTVT.

This rearrangement joins TRBV7-9 to TRBJ2-1; D gene uncertain. Germline values: CDR1 SEHNR, CDR2 FQNEAQ (reference sequence). Trimming took off 5 bases at V and 15 bases at J, with 26 bases between the two ends. The CDR3 is 15 residues long. CDR3 amino acids: CASSRPPGREDGRFF. The CDR3 DNA sequence: TGTGCCAGCAGCCGGCCCCCAGGACGCGAAGACGGTCGGTTCTTC.

The genes are TRBV11-2 and TRBJ2-1; 9 positions match TRBD2. Germline V gives CDR1 SGHAT, CDR2 FQNNGV. The CDR3 consists of 19 residues. Trimming took 0 bases from V and 0 from J; bases not matched to a gene: 9. The CDR3 protein is CASSLDALAGPNSYNEQFF. In nucleotides, the CDR3 is TGTGCCAGCAGCTTAGATGCGCTAGCGGGGCCGAACTCCTACAATGAGCAGTTCTTC.

This sequence joins TRBV6-6 and TRBJ2-7, with D maybe TRBD1 (5 bases). The V end lost 3 bases, the J end lost 2 bases, and 17 bases lay between the germline ends. The CDR3 loop spans 16 amino acids. Germline loops: CDR1 MNHNY, CDR2 SVGAGI (reference sequence). CDR3 residues: CASSYGAELGTYEQYF. As DNA, the CDR3 is TGTGCCAGCAGTTATGGGGCAGAGTTAGGAACCTACGAGCAGTACTTC.

The chain has TRBV29-1 and TRBJ2-7; 8 positions match TRBD2. The CDR3 has 13 amino acids. From germline, CDR1 is SQVTM and CDR2 ANQGSEA. Trimming removed 6 bases from V and 4 bases from J; junction bases left unmatched: 8. For the CDR3, the DNA is TGCAGCGTCCTACTAGCGGAGGCATACGAGCAGTACTTC. Translating it yields CSVLLAEAYEQYF.

V usage is TRBV20-1 and J usage is TRBJ2-3, with unresolved D. The length of the CDR3 is 11 residues. CDR1 is DFQATT, CDR2 SNEGSKA, per germline (reference sequence). In nucleotides, the CDR3 is TGCAGCCTTAGGCCAGCAGATACGCAGTATTTT. This gives the protein CSLRPADTQYF.

The J gene is TRBJ1-4, the V gene TRBV7-9; TRBD1 aligns across 8 bases. Germline V lookup: CDR1 SEHNR, CDR2 FQNEAQ (reference sequence). Trimming cost V 4 bases and J 8 bases; bases outside gene matches: 15. CDR3 length: 17 residues. CDR3 nucleotide sequence: TGTGCCAGCAGCTGCAGTACGACAGGGGAGGAGGACGAAAAACTGTTTTTT. It specifies CASSCSTTGEEDEKLFF.

The J gene is TRBJ2-3, the V gene TRBV27, with 7 bases fitting TRBD2. J gave up 2 bases and V 2 bases, and 7 bases lay outside the gene matches. CDR1 and CDR2 from the germline V gene are MNHEY and SMNVEV (reference sequence). The CDR3 length is 16 residues. Written as DNA, the CDR3 is TGTGCCAGCAGTTTACTGTCTAGCGGAAACACAGATACGCAGTATTTT. This translates into CASSLLSSGNTDTQYF.

The V and J genes are TRBV10-3 and TRBJ2-7; 9 bases match TRBD2. CDR3 length: 14 residues. From germline, CDR1 is ENHRY and CDR2 SYGVKD. V shed 3 bases and J 2 bases; nucleotides not matched to a gene: 2. CDR3 loop: CAISDPSGAYEQYF. The CDR3 DNA reads as TGTGCCATCAGTGACCCTAGCGGGGCCTACGAGCAGTACTTC.

The chain employs TRBV7-9 and TRBJ2-7; no clear D. The CDR3 has 12 residues. The V end was cut by 5 bases, the J end by 3 bases, with 8 bases between. CDR1 and CDR2 from the germline V gene are SEHNR and FQNEAQ (reference sequence). DNA of the CDR3: TGTGCCAGCAGCCCGTGGGGCTACGAGCAGTACTTC. It is translated as CASSPWGYEQYF.

For this clone: At one end, the junction sequence differs from germline, possibly due to a read error. The rearrangement uses TRBV7-7 and TRBJ2-7, with 11 bases that match TRBD2. From germline, CDR1 is SSHAT and CDR2 FNYEAQ (reference sequence). The CDR3 is made up of 16 amino acids. CDR3 bases: TGTGCTAGCAGCTTAGGGGTGACTAGCGGGACCTACGAGCAGTACTTC. It is translated as CASSLGVTSGTYEQYF. The variable domain in full, with the rest retrieved from reference TRBV7-7 and TRBJ2-7, is GAGVSQSPRYKVTKRGQDVTLRCDPISSHATLYWYQQALGQGPEFLTYFNYEAQPDKSGLPSDRFSAERPEGSISTLTIQRTEQRDSAMYRCASSLGVTSGTYEQYFGPGTRLTVT.

The CDR3 region has the DNA TGCAGCGCCAGCGGGGCAGCGGACAGGGGGCCCCATCCGTCATACGAGCAGTACTTC. It specifies CSASGAADRGPHPSYEQYF. This sequence joins TRBV29-1 and TRBJ2-7; TRBD1 matches at 11 bases. J lost 4 bases, V lost 7 bases, and 24 bases had no gene match. Looked up from germline, CDR1 is SQVTM and CDR2 is ANQGSEA. This CDR3 has 19 amino acids.

The V gene is TRBV27, the J gene TRBJ2-2, with D tentatively TRBD2 (5 bases). The CDR3 is 15 residues long. V was shortened by 2 bases and J by 1 base, with 8 bases between the two germline ends. Germline V gene data show CDR1 as MNHEY and CDR2 as SMNVEV (reference sequence). This CDR3 is CASSLPAGNTGELFF. In DNA, the CDR3 is TGTGCCAGCAGTTTACCGGCGGGGAACACCGGGGAGCTGTTTTTT.

The V gene is TRBV15, the J gene TRBJ2-3; the D gene could be TRBD1 or TRBD2 (6 bases each). The CDR3 runs 16 residues. Germline V gene data show CDR1 as LNHNV and CDR2 as YYDKDF (reference sequence). V was trimmed by 0 bases and J by 4 bases, leaving 14 bases between them. The CDR3, as DNA: TGTGCCACCAGCAGAGATCAGGGGACTGGGGCAGATACGCAGTATTTT. Amino acids: CATSRDQGTGADTQYF.

The chain recombines TRBV7-2 with TRBJ2-5, with TRBD1 matching 12 bases. The J call could be wrong; TRBJ2-7 is a better fit for the DNA end. The CDR3 covers 17 residues. Germline CDR1 and CDR2: SGHTA and FQGNSA. The CDR3 reads CASSYSGTGGFSYEQYF. CDR3 DNA: TGTGCCAGCAGTTACTCCGGGACAGGGGGCTTCTCCTACGAGCAGTACTTC.

This chain connects TRBV6-6 to TRBJ2-7; D call uncertain. Between the trimmed V and J ends, which lost 0 bases and 3 bases, there was a span of 9 bases. The CDR3 runs to 14 residues. Germline V gene lookup returns CDR1 MNHNY and CDR2 SVGAGI (reference sequence). The CDR3, as DNA: TGTGCCAGCAGTTACTCGGACGGAATCTACGAGCAGTACTTC. As protein: CASSYSDGIYEQYF.

CDR3 nucleotides: TGCAGCGTTGACGGGACTAGCGCGGGTACGCAGTATTTT. Its translation is CSVDGTSAGTQYF. V usage is TRBV29-1 and J usage is TRBJ2-3, with 10 bases fitting TRBD2. Per germline, CDR1 SQVTM and CDR2 ANQGSEA. This CDR3 spans 13 amino acids. With V trimmed by 3 bases and J by 8 bases, 5 bases remained unmatched.

In nucleotides, the CDR3 is TGTGCCAGCAGCTTACTCACTAGCGTTCACGAGCAGTACTTC. This translates into CASSLLTSVHEQYF. The V gene is TRBV7-9, the J gene TRBJ2-7, with 7 bases matching TRBD2. Germline V CDR1 and CDR2: SEHNR, FQNEAQ (reference sequence). V was pared by 2 bases and J by 5 bases, with 6 bases of the junction left unmatched. CDR3 length: 14 amino acids.

CDR3 nucleotide sequence: TGTGCCAGCAGTTACTCGAGCACAGATACGCAGTATTTT. Translating gives CASSYSSTDTQYF. The chain combines TRBV27 with TRBJ2-3; D unclear. This CDR3 contains 13 residues. Trimming left V 4 bases short and J 0 bases short, with 5 bases between. Germline V lookup: CDR1 MNHEY, CDR2 SMNVEV (reference sequence).

This clone turned up a few times. This sequence joins TRBV29-1 and TRBJ2-3; 7 nucleotides match TRBD2. J was trimmed by 2 bases and V by 4 bases; bases with no gene match: 3. CDR1 and CDR2 (germline): SQVTM, ANQGSEA. The CDR3 covers 13 residues. Written as DNA, the CDR3 is TGCAGCGTTGGGGCGGGAGACACAGATACGCAGTATTTT. Its protein is CSVGAGDTDTQYF.